These 18 T cell receptor beta chains originate from one sample sequenced in a study of cytomegalovirus exposure and HLA in healthy donors. Amplification used 60 Vbeta primers and 13 Jbeta primers. Repertoires were generated with immunoSEQ multiplex PCR, while TCRdb's copy carries only in-frame clones and drops some. The sample shows about 170,000 clones, around 80% of them seen only once. Sequenced material: PBMCs. The receptor source for this set is a male donor in good health and CMV-seronegative.

This clone was seen a handful of times. This chain links TRBV10-1 with TRBJ2-1, with D perhaps TRBD2 (5 bases). The ends were cut back, 3 bases at V and 1 base at J, with 13 bases in the middle. CDR1 WNHNN and CDR2 SYGVQD come from the germline V gene (reference sequence). This CDR3 region has 16 residues. The CDR3 loop is CASSDRGSRSYNEQFF. The CDR3 DNA is TGCGCCAGCAGTGATCGAGGGTCACGGTCCTACAATGAGCAGTTCTTC.

The chain joins TRBV9 to TRBJ2-3, with 7 bases aligning to TRBD1. The germline V gene encodes CDR1 SGDLS and CDR2 YYNGEE. The trim removed 4 bases at V and 4 bases at J, leaving 9 bases unmatched. This CDR3 spans 15 amino acids. The CDR3 spells CASSRRGGRADTQYF. The CDR3 DNA reads TGTGCCAGCAGCCGGAGAGGGGGCCGTGCAGATACGCAGTATTTT.

The chain joins TRBV27 to TRBJ2-1; 11 nucleotides line up with TRBD2. Trimming removed 6 bases from V and 6 bases from J; junction bases left unmatched: 4. CDR1 and CDR2 from the germline V gene are MNHEY and SMNVEV (reference sequence). CDR3 length: 14 residues. DNA of the CDR3: TGTGCCAGCAGGGAGGGACTAGCGGTCAATGAGCAGTTCTTC. Residues: CASREGLAVNEQFF.

The chain couples TRBV7-2 to TRBJ1-2; 8 nucleotides match TRBD1. CDR1 and CDR2 (germline): SGHTA, FQGNSA. Trimming cost V 7 bases and J 8 bases; bases outside gene matches: 12. There are 14 residues in the CDR3. The CDR3 DNA reads as TGTGCCAGCACCCGAGGGGACAGGTTCACCGGCTACACCTTC. This gives the protein CASTRGDRFTGYTF.

This chain connects TRBV2 to TRBJ1-3, with TRBD1 matching over 7 bases. Germline V gene lookup returns CDR1 SNHLY and CDR2 FYNNEI. The ends lost 8 bases at V and 0 bases at J; junction bases unmatched: 4. There are 14 residues in the CDR3. CDR3: CASEGGNSGNTIYF. In DNA, the CDR3 is TGTGCCAGCGAAGGGGGCAACTCTGGAAACACCATATATTTT.

This clone has only one observation. The conserved final phenylalanine or tryptophan is absent from the CDR3, which likely points to a read error. Because the CDR3's place on the DNA is in doubt, the DNA is left out and the CDR3 is given as listed by TCRdb. V gene TRBV7-9 combines with J gene TRBJ2-3; the D call of TRBD2 is as the table states it, not checked on the DNA. Germline V gene data show CDR1 as SEHNR and CDR2 as FQNEAQ (reference sequence). The CDR3 is made up of 13 amino acids, end residues included. The CDR3 reads CASSSQEGSGPLG.

The chain carries TRBV6-5 and TRBJ2-5, with D possibly being TRBD1 (6 bases). The CDR3 has 13 residues. Germline CDR1 is MNHEY and CDR2 is SVGAGI. V gave up 6 bases and J gave up 2 bases, with 10 bases separating them. This CDR3 is CASSSGAQETQYF. The DNA for the CDR3 is TGTGCCAGCAGCTCAGGGGCTCAAGAGACCCAGTACTTC.

The V call is TRBV4-1, the J call TRBJ1-1, with D perhaps TRBD1 (6 bases). Germline assignment: CDR1 MGHRA and CDR2 YSYEKL. The V end lost 4 bases, the J end lost 5 bases, and 14 bases lay between the germline ends. The length of the CDR3 is 14 residues. Here the CDR3 DNA reads TGCGCCAGCAGCCCAGGGGCCCGGGGAACTGAAGCTTTCTTT. Protein: CASSPGARGTEAFF.

This chain connects TRBV5-6 to TRBJ1-4; 9 nucleotides align to TRBD1. The junction had 8 bases not matched to a gene; V was cut back by 4 bases and J by 4 bases. Germline V CDR1 and CDR2: SGHDT, YYEEEE. This CDR3 is built from 16 residues. CDR3: CASSSGTGRLNEKLFF. DNA for the CDR3: TGTGCCAGCAGCAGCGGGACAGGGCGTCTTAATGAAAAACTGTTTTTT. The variable domain in full, completed from reference TRBV5-6 and TRBJ1-4, reads DAGVTQSPTHLIKTRGQQVTLRCSPKSGHDTVSWYQQALGQGPQFIFQYYEEEERQRGNFPDRFSGHQFPNYSSELNVNALLLGDSALYLCASSSGTGRLNEKLFFGSGTQLSVL.

The gene calls are TRBV30 and TRBJ1-3, with D unclear. The CDR3 is 15 residues long. Deletions cut 0 bases from V and 0 bases from J, with 9 bases between. The germline CDR1 and CDR2 sequences are GTSNPN and SVGIG (reference sequence). The CDR3 DNA reads as TGTGCCTGGAGTGTACCCGAGTACTCTGGAAACACCATATATTTT. It translates to CAWSVPEYSGNTIYF.

A few counts support this clone. The chain combines TRBV7-9 with TRBJ2-1, with a weak D call TRBD2 (5 bases). Germline assignment: CDR1 SEHNR and CDR2 FQNEAQ (reference sequence). Trimming shortened V by 11 bases and J by 12 bases, and 14 bases separated the two germline ends. The CDR3 runs to 10 residues. The CDR3 DNA reads as TGTGCCTACGGGGAACTTGGGCAGTTCTTC. Amino acid sequence: CAYGELGQFF. The full variable domain, its missing parts supplied by reference TRBV7-9 and TRBJ2-1, is DTGVSQNPRHKITKRGQNVTFRCDPISEHNRLYWYRQTLGQGPEFLTYFQNEAQLEKSRLLSDRFSAERPKGSFSTLEIQRTEQGDSAMYLCAYGELGQFFGPGTRLTVL.

The chain employs TRBV27 and TRBJ1-2; 7 nucleotides match TRBD1. The germline gives CDR1 MNHEY, CDR2 SMNVEV (reference sequence). This CDR3 is 14 amino acids long. V was pared by 6 bases and J by 1 base, with 5 bases of the junction left unmatched. The CDR3 bases are TGTGCCAGCAGCTCCAGGGGGGATAACTATGGCTACACCTTC. Amino acids: CASSSRGDNYGYTF.

This clone has just one count. The rearrangement links TRBV6-5 to TRBJ1-3; D perhaps matches TRBD1 (5 bases). V shed 6 bases and J shed 0 bases, with 12 bases lying between them. The germline V gene encodes CDR1 MNHEY and CDR2 SVGAGI. This CDR3 has 15 amino acids. The CDR3 region has the DNA TGTGCCAGCAGGACCCGGGGGAACTCTGGAAACACCATATATTTT. It encodes CASRTRGNSGNTIYF.

The chain links TRBV7-2 to TRBJ1-1; a weak D match, TRBD1 (5 bases). Looked up from germline, CDR1 is SGHTA and CDR2 is FQGNSA. The CDR3 extends over 15 amino acids. V lost 5 bases, J lost 1 base, and 14 bases lay in between. This CDR3 reads CASSPSGGGNTEAFF. Here the CDR3 DNA reads TGTGCCAGCAGCCCATCGGGGGGAGGGAACACTGAAGCTTTCTTT.

The chain carries TRBV6-5 and TRBJ2-5; TRBD2 matches at 10 bases. Germline-derived CDR1 and CDR2 are MNHEY and SVGAGI. The CDR3 is 15 residues long. V lost 7 bases, J lost 7 bases, and 12 bases stayed unmatched. This CDR3 is CASTPLAGGRGTQYF. CDR3 DNA: TGTGCCAGCACCCCCTTAGCGGGGGGACGGGGGACCCAGTACTTC.

This chain's CDR3 is CASSVAPSGGDQPYEQYF. CDR3 coding DNA: TGTGCCAGCAGCGTAGCCCCTAGCGGGGGGGATCAGCCCTACGAGCAGTACTTC. J is TRBJ2-5 and V is TRBV9, with 12 bases that match TRBD2. The end of the DNA fits TRBJ2-7 better, so the J call may be wrong. Looked up from germline, CDR1 is SGDLS and CDR2 is YYNGEE. CDR3 length equals 18 residues.

The chain carries TRBV9 and TRBJ1-2; unclear D gene. Germline assignment: CDR1 SGDLS and CDR2 YYNGEE. Trimming shortened V by 6 bases and J by 5 bases, and 5 bases separated the two germline ends. The CDR3 contains 10 residues. The CDR3 is CASTGYGYTF. CDR3 DNA: TGTGCCAGCACCGGGTATGGCTACACCTTC. Supplemented by reference TRBV9 and TRBJ1-2, the full variable domain reads DSGVTQTPKHLITATGQRVTLRCSPRSGDLSVYWYQQSLDQGLQFLIQYYNGEERAKGNILERFSAQQFPDLHSELNLSSLELGDSALYFCASTGYGYTFGSGTRLTVV.

This rearrangement joins TRBV7-9 to TRBJ1-3; D may be TRBD1 (5 bases). Germline CDR1 and CDR2: SEHNR and FQNEAQ (reference sequence). This CDR3 is built from 14 residues. The V gene lost 5 bases and the J gene lost 3 bases, with 11 bases spanning the gap. The CDR3 DNA reads TGTGCCAGCAGCCCCGGGGGTCTTGGAAACACCATATATTTT. It encodes CASSPGGLGNTIYF.